The clone carrying this T cell receptor (beta chain) was seen once. The same CDR3 is also encoded by other DNA sequences in this sample. The data are from a study of blood T cell repertoires in COVID-19. Per germline, CDR1 LNHDA and CDR2 SQIVND (reference sequence). CDR3 length equals 13 residues. J gave up 6 bases and V 4 bases, and 0 bases lay outside the gene matches. Under the authors' procedure: Reference gene primer amplification yielded estimated nucleated cell counts. Clones were read by immunoSEQ multiplex PCR, and TCRdb kept only the in-frame ones, dropping some. Clone size and the V and J calls come from that table; the DNA yielded D and trimming. Found here are 250,000 or so clones, 80% to 90% of them singletons; the top ten hold roughly 3.7%. Adults between roughly 18 and 89 years of age took part from under 25 US areas. Clinical history reported by participants formed the basis on which cohorts were assigned. The study recruited exposed participants who had met a COVID-19 case within 2 weeks before entry.

This TCR was recovered from a woman aged 25 to 39 who had been exposed to COVID-19. V gene TRBV19 combines with J gene TRBJ2-3, with 11 bases matching TRBD2. The material sequenced was PBMCs or T cells enriched from blood (not recorded which). CDR3 sequence: CASSTSGRDTQYF. CDR3 nucleotide sequence: TGTGCCAGTAGTACTAGCGGGAGGGATACGCAGTATTTT.